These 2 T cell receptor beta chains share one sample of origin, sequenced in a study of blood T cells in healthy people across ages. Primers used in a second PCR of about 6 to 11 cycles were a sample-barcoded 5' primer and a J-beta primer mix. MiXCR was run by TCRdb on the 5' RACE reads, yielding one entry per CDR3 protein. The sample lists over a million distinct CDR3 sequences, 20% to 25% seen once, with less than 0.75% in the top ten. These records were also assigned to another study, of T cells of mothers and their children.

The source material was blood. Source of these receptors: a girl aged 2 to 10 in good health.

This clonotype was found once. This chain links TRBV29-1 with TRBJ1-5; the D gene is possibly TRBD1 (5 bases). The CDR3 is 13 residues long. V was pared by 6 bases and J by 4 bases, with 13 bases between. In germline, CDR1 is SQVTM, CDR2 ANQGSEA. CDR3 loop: CSVTGGANQPQHF. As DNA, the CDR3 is TGCAGCGTGACCGGAGGGGCAAATCAGCCCCAGCATTTT.

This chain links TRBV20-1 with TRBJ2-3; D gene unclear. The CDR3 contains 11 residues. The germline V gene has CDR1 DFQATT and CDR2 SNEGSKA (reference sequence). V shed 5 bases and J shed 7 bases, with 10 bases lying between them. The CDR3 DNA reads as TGCAGTGCTCACCTAAAAAATACGCAGTATTTT. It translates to CSAHLKNTQYF.